Each of the 22 T cell receptor beta chains below was sequenced from the same sample in a study of blood T cell repertoires in COVID-19. The data were produced by immunoSEQ multiplex PCR, yet TCRdb's version contains in-frame clones alone and is incomplete. The sample lists roughly 200,000 clones, 70% to 85% occurring once. Sequencing was carried out using peripheral blood. These receptors were collected from a human donor in a cohort sampled during active COVID-19.

The V gene is TRBV28, the J gene TRBJ2-1, with 7 bases lining up with TRBD2. The germline V gene encodes CDR1 MDHEN and CDR2 SYDVKM. The CDR3 contains 15 residues. The V gene end was trimmed by 3 bases and the J gene end by 5 bases; junction bases not matched to a gene: 7. The CDR3 here is CASSLSGRVNNEQFF. CDR3 sequence (DNA): TGTGCCAGCAGTTTGTCTGGGAGGGTTAACAATGAGCAGTTCTTC.

The chain employs TRBV27 and TRBJ2-1; 7 bases map to TRBD2. V lost 7 bases and J lost 7; bases outside the gene matches: 16. The length of the CDR3 is 16 residues. The V gene's germline CDR1 is MNHEY and CDR2 SMNVEV (reference sequence). CDR3 residues: CASTVSGALRSNEQFF. The CDR3 region has the DNA TGTGCCAGCACCGTAAGCGGGGCTTTGCGGTCTAATGAGCAGTTCTTC.

This rearrangement joins TRBV2 to TRBJ1-6; D remains unclear. CDR1 SNHLY and CDR2 FYNNEI come from the germline V gene. The CDR3 has 15 amino acids. Trimming removed 4 bases at V and 1 base at J, with 8 bases between. The CDR3 DNA sequence: TGTGCCAGCAGTGTTGTTTCGTCCTATAATTCACCCCTCCACTTT. Translating gives CASSVVSSYNSPLHF.

The V gene is TRBV28, the J gene TRBJ2-7, with 14 bases that match TRBD2. Trimming cost V 6 bases and J 3 bases; bases outside gene matches: 4. Germline CDR1 reads MDHEN; CDR2 reads SYDVKM. The length of the CDR3 is 15 residues. The CDR3 DNA follows: TGTGCCAGCAGCCTGGGGACTAGCGGGGGCTACGAGCAGTACTTC. It translates to CASSLGTSGGYEQYF.

V gene TRBV5-6 combines with J gene TRBJ2-4; perhaps TRBD1 as D (6 bases). This CDR3 contains 17 residues. The germline CDR1 and CDR2 sequences are SGHDT and YYEEEE. The ends were cut back, 2 bases at V and 2 bases at J, with 17 bases in the middle. Here the CDR3 reads CASSFTQGVATKNIQYF. The CDR3 DNA reads as TGTGCCAGCAGCTTTACACAGGGAGTGGCTACCAAAAACATTCAGTACTTC.

V usage is TRBV19 and J usage is TRBJ1-1, with TRBD1 matching over 7 bases. V shed 8 bases, J shed 3 bases, and the junction held 9 bases outside the gene matches. CDR3 size: 14 residues. From germline, CDR1 is LNHDA and CDR2 SQIVND (reference sequence). The chain's CDR3 is CASSRTGLDTEAFF. CDR3 sequence (DNA): TGTGCCAGTTCCAGGACAGGACTTGACACTGAAGCTTTCTTT. Drawing the rest from reference TRBV19 and TRBJ1-1, the complete variable domain is DGGITQSPKYLFRKEGQNVTLSCEQNLNHDAMYWYRQDPGQGLRLIYYSQIVNDFQKGDIAEGYSVSREKKESFPLTVTSAQKNPTAFYLCASSRTGLDTEAFFGQGTRLTVV.

V and J are TRBV5-8 and TRBJ2-3; tentative D call: TRBD1 (5 bases). Germline loops: CDR1 SGHTS, CDR2 YDEGEE. CDR3 size: 13 residues. V was shortened by 1 base and J by 4 bases, with 7 bases between the two germline ends. In DNA form, the CDR3 reads TGTGCCAGCAGCTTGCTAGGGGCAGATACGCAGTATTTT. Encoded protein: CASSLLGADTQYF.

The chain joins TRBV7-2 to TRBJ2-7; D unresolved. Trimming shortened V by 3 bases and J by 0 bases, and 9 bases separated the two germline ends. The CDR3 length is 14 residues. Per the germline V gene, CDR1 is SGHTA and CDR2 is FQGNSA. The CDR3 loop is CASSFNRISYEQYF. Here the CDR3 DNA reads TGTGCCAGCAGCTTTAACAGAATCTCCTACGAGCAGTACTTC.

CDR3 DNA sequence: TGCGCCAGCAGCTTCTACAGGGGGGCGTCGAGAGAGACCCAGTACTTC. Amino acid sequence: CASSFYRGASRETQYF. The V gene is TRBV5-1, the J gene TRBJ2-5; TRBD1 agrees at 8 bases. Trimming took 2 bases from V and 4 from J; bases not matched to a gene: 10. The CDR3 runs to 16 residues. CDR1 is SGHRS and CDR2 is YFSETQ in the germline V gene.

This clone was detected only a few times. The rearrangement links TRBV3-1 (or the pseudogene TRBV3-2) to TRBJ2-2; the D gene is possibly TRBD1 (5 bases). V was shortened by 6 bases and J by 6 bases, with 14 bases between the two germline ends. Germline V lookup: CDR1 LGHDT, CDR2 YNNKEL (reference sequence). The CDR3 extends over 14 amino acids. This CDR3 is CASRGVKQAGELFF. CDR3 DNA: TGTGCCAGCAGGGGTGTCAAACAGGCCGGGGAGCTGTTTTTT.

The V and J genes are TRBV19 and TRBJ1-2; D not certain. This CDR3 has 13 residues. V shed 6 bases and J shed 0 bases, with 8 bases lying between them. Germline V gene lookup returns CDR1 LNHDA and CDR2 SQIVND (reference sequence). Here the CDR3 reads CASSLSANYGYTF. For the CDR3, the DNA is TGTGCCAGTAGCCTGTCGGCTAACTATGGCTACACCTTC.

The V call is TRBV2, the J call TRBJ1-2; D call uncertain. V lost 2 bases and J lost 5, with 9 bases in between. Germline values: CDR1 SNHLY, CDR2 FYNNEI. The CDR3 spans 13 residues. In DNA form, the CDR3 reads TGTGCCAGCAGTGAAACTTTCGGGTATGGCTACACCTTC. Its protein product is CASSETFGYGYTF.

The chain links TRBV28 to TRBJ2-7, with D unresolved. Per germline, CDR1 MDHEN and CDR2 SYDVKM. Between the trimmed V and J ends, which lost 3 bases and 0 bases, there was a span of 9 bases. CDR3 size: 14 residues. The CDR3 nucleotides are TGTGCCAGCAGTTTTAACAGAGTCTCCTACGAGCAGTACTTC. Its translation is CASSFNRVSYEQYF.

This clone has only one observation. The V and J genes are TRBV7-9 and TRBJ2-2; maybe TRBD2 (6 bases). The CDR3 is made up of 16 amino acids. Germline V gene data show CDR1 as SEHNR and CDR2 as FQNEAQ (reference sequence). Trimming stripped 8 bases from V and 5 bases from J, with 21 bases between. DNA for the CDR3: TGTGCCAGCCCAAACCCCGCCCGGGAGTGGACCGGGGAGCTGTTTTTT. This translates into CASPNPAREWTGELFF.

The chain employs TRBV24-1 and TRBJ2-5; D is uncertain. The CDR3 sequence is 14 residues long. Germline CDR1 and CDR2: KGHDR and SFDVKD. Deletions cut 1 base from V and 0 bases from J, with 5 bases between. CDR3 sequence: CATSDFWHQETQYF. CDR3 coding DNA: TGTGCCACCAGTGATTTCTGGCACCAAGAGACCCAGTACTTC.

The chain combines TRBV5-6 with TRBJ2-3; TRBD1 aligns across 10 bases. V lost 1 base and J lost 5; bases outside the gene matches: 7. Germline V lookup: CDR1 SGHDT, CDR2 YYEEEE. The CDR3 totals 16 residues. The CDR3 sequence is CASSLQWTGGGDTQYF. CDR3 nucleotides: TGTGCCAGCAGCTTGCAGTGGACAGGGGGGGGAGATACGCAGTATTTT. The entire variable domain, with the rest obtained from reference TRBV5-6 and TRBJ2-3, is as follows: DAGVTQSPTHLIKTRGQQVTLRCSPKSGHDTVSWYQQALGQGPQFIFQYYEEEERQRGNFPDRFSGHQFPNYSSELNVNALLLGDSALYLCASSLQWTGGGDTQYFGPGTRLTVL.

The rearrangement uses TRBV6-1 and TRBJ2-5, with D tentatively TRBD1 (6 bases). The germline V gene has CDR1 MNHNS and CDR2 SASEGT. Deletions cut 2 bases from V and 0 bases from J, with 19 bases between. This CDR3 has 18 amino acids. As DNA, the CDR3 is TGTGCCAGCAGTGAATTAATTTGGGGGACAAGCAACCAAGAGACCCAGTACTTC. It specifies CASSELIWGTSNQETQYF.

The V gene is TRBV5-1, the J gene TRBJ2-1, with D uncertain. V was clipped by 4 bases and J by 9 bases, with 14 bases between them. CDR1 and CDR2 from the germline V gene are SGHRS and YFSETQ. The CDR3 loop spans 13 amino acids. The CDR3 nucleotides read TGCGCCAGCAGCCCTCCGATAGAATCTGAGCAGTTCTTC. Amino acids: CASSPPIESEQFF.

The V call is TRBV30, the J call TRBJ1-5, with D maybe TRBD1 (6 bases). The CDR3 runs 16 residues. CDR1 is GTSNPN and CDR2 is SVGIG in the germline V gene (reference sequence). Trimming stripped 3 bases from V and 0 bases from J, with 15 bases between. The CDR3 DNA reads TGTGCCTGGAGCAAGGGGGGGTTACTTAGCAATCAGCCCCAGCATTTT. Translating gives CAWSKGGLLSNQPQHF.

The chain combines TRBV2 with TRBJ2-2; 7 positions match TRBD2. The germline gives CDR1 SNHLY, CDR2 FYNNEI. V was clipped by 9 bases and J by 2 bases; unmatched bases: 3. The CDR3 length is 13 residues. CDR3 amino acids: CARRTSNTGELFF. The CDR3 region has the DNA TGTGCCAGGAGGACTAGTAACACCGGGGAGCTGTTTTTT.

Written as DNA, the CDR3 is TGTGCCAGCAGCTCCATAGCGGGACCCCAAGAGACCCAGTACTTC. Residues: CASSSIAGPQETQYF. V usage is TRBV11-2 and J usage is TRBJ2-5, with 8 bases identical to TRBD2. This CDR3 comprises 15 residues. Germline CDR1 and CDR2: SGHAT and FQNNGV. V lost 4 bases and J lost 1; bases outside the gene matches: 5.

V is TRBV27 and J is TRBJ2-7, with 9 bases matching TRBD1. CDR1 and CDR2 (germline): MNHEY, SMNVEV (reference sequence). J lost 3 bases, V lost 5 bases, and 8 bases had no gene match. CDR3 length: 15 amino acids. The CDR3 is CASSEGQGLIYEQYF. CDR3 sequence (DNA): TGTGCCAGCAGTGAAGGACAGGGGCTTATCTACGAGCAGTACTTC.